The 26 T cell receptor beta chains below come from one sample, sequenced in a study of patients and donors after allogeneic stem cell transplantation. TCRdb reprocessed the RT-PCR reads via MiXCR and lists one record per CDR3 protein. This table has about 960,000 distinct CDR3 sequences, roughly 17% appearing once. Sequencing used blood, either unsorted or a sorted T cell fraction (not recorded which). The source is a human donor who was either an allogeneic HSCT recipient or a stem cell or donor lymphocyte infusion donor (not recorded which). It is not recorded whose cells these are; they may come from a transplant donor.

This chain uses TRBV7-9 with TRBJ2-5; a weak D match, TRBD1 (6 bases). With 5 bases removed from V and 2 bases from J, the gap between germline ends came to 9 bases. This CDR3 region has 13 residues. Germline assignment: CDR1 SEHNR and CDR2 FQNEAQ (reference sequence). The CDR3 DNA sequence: TGTGCCAGCAGCGACAGGCGTCAAGAGACCCAGTACTTC. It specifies CASSDRRQETQYF.

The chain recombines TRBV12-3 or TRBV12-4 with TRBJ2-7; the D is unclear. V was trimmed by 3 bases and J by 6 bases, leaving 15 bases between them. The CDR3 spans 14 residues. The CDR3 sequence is CASSFGPRPPEQYF. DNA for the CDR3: TGTGCCAGCAGTTTTGGGCCTCGACCCCCCGAGCAGTACTTC.

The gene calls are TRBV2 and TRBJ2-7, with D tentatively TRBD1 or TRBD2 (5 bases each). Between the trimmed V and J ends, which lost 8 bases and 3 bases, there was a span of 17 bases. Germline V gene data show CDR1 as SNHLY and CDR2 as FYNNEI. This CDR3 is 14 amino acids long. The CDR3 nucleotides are TGTGCCAGCCGCGTCTGGGACCAGCACTACGAGCAGTACTTC. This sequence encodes CASRVWDQHYEQYF.

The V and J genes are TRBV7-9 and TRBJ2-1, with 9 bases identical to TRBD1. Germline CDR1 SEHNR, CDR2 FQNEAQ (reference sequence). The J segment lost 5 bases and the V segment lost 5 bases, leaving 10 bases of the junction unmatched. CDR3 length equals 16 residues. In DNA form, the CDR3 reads TGTGCCAGCAGCCCAAAACCGGGACAGGGTGACAATGAGCAGTTCTTC. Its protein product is CASSPKPGQGDNEQFF. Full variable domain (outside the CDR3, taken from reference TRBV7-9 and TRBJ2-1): DTGVSQNPRHKITKRGQNVTFRCDPISEHNRLYWYRQTLGQGPEFLTYFQNEAQLEKSRLLSDRFSAERPKGSFSTLEIQRTEQGDSAMYLCASSPKPGQGDNEQFFGPGTRLTVL.

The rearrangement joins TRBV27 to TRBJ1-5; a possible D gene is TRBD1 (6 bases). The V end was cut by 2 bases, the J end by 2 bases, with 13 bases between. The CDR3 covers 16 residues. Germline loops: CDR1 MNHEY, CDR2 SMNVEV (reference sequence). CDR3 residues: CASSLKGGLGNQPQHF. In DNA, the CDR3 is TGTGCCAGCAGTTTAAAAGGGGGGCTGGGCAATCAGCCCCAGCATTTT.

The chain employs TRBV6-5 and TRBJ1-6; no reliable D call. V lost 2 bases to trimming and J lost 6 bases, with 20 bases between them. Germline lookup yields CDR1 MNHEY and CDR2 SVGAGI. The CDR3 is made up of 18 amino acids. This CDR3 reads CASSYNGRSRESNSPLHF. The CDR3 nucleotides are TGTGCCAGCAGTTACAACGGCCGCTCACGGGAGAGTAATTCACCCCTCCACTTT.

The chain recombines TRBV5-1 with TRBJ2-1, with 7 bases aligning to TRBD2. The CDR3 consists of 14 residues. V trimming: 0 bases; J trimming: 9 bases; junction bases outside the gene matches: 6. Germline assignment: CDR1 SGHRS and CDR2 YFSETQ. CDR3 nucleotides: TGCGCCAGCAGCTTGGAGACTAGCCTAAGTGAGCAGTTCTTC. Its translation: CASSLETSLSEQFF.

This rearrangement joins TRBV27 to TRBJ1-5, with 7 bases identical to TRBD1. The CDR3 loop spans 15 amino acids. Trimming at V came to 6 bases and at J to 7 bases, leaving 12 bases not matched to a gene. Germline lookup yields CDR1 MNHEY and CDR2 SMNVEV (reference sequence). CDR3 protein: CASSQGDLPDQPQHF. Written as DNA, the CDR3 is TGTGCCAGCAGCCAGGGGGACCTCCCTGACCAGCCCCAGCATTTT.

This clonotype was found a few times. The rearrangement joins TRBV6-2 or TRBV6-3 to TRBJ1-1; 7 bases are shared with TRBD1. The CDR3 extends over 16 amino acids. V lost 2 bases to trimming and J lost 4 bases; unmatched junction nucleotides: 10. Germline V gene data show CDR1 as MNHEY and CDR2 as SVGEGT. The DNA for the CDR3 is TGTGCCAGCAGTTACGGTTCACAGGGGATGGGCACTGAAGCTTTCTTT. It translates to CASSYGSQGMGTEAFF.

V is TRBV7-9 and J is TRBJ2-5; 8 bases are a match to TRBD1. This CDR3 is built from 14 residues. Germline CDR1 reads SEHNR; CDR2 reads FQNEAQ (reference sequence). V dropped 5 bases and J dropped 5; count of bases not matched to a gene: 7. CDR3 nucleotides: TGTGCCAGCAGCACCGGGACAGGATCTGAGACCCAGTACTTC. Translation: CASSTGTGSETQYF.

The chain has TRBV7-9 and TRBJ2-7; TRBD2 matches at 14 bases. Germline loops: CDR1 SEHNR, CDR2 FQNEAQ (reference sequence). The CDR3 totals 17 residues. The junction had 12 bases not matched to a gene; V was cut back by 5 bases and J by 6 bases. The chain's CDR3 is CASSHQLGGLAGVEQYF. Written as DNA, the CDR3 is TGTGCCAGCAGCCACCAGCTTGGGGGACTAGCGGGGGTCGAGCAGTACTTC.

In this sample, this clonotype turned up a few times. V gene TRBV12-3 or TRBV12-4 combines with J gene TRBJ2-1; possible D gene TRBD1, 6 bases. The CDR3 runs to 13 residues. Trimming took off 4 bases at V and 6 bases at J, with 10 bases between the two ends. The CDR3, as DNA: TGTGCCAGCAGTTGGACAGTTTCCAATGAGCAGTTCTTC. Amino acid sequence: CASSWTVSNEQFF.

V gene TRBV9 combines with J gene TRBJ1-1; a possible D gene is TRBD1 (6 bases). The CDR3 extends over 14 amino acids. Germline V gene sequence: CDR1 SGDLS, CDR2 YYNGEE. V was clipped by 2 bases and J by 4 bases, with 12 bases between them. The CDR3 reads CASSVTGSVTEAFF. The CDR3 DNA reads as TGTGCCAGCAGCGTTACAGGGAGTGTCACTGAAGCTTTCTTT.

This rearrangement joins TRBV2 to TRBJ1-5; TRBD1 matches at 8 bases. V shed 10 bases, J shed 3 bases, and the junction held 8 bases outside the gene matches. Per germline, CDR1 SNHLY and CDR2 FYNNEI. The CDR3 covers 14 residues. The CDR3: CATSRTGTNQPQHF. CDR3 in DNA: TGTGCCACCTCCAGGACAGGGACCAATCAGCCCCAGCATTTT.

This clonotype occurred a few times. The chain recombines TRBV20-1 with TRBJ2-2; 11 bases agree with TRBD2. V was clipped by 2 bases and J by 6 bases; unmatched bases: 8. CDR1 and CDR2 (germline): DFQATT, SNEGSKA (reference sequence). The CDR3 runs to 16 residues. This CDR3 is CSARPPGLAEAGELFF. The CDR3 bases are TGCAGTGCTAGACCCCCGGGACTAGCGGAAGCCGGGGAGCTGTTTTTT.

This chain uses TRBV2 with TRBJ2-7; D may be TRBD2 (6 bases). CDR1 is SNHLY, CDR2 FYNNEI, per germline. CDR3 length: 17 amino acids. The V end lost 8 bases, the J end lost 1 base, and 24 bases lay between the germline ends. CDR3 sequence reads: CASWGDRMQGWSYEQYF. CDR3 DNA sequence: TGTGCCAGCTGGGGGGACCGGATGCAAGGGTGGTCCTACGAGCAGTACTTC. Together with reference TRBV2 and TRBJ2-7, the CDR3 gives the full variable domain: EPEVTQTPSHQVTQMGQEVILRCVPISNHLYFYWYRQILGQKVEFLVSFYNNEISEKSEIFDDQFSVERPDGSNFTLKIRSTKLEDSAMYFCASWGDRMQGWSYEQYFGPGTRLTVT.

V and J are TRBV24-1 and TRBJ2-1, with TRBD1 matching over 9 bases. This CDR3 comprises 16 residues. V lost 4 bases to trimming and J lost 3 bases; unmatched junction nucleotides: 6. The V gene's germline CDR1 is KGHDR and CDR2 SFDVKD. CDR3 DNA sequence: TGTGCCACCAGTGACCCCGGGACAGGGTTCTACAATGAGCAGTTCTTC. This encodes CATSDPGTGFYNEQFF.

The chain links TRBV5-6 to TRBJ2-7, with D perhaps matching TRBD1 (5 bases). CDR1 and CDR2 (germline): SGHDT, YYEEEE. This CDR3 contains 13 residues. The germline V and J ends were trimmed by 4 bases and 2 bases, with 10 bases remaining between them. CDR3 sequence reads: CASSLLDTYEQYF. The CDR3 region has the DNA TGTGCCAGCAGCCTTCTGGACACCTACGAGCAGTACTTC.

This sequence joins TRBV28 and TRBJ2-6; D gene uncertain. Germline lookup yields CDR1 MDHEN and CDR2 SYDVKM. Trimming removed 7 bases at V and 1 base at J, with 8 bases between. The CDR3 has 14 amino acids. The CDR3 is CASTTNSGANVLTF. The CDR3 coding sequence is TGTGCCAGCACCACAAATTCTGGGGCCAACGTCCTGACTTTC. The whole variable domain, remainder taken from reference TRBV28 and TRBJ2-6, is DVKVTQSSRYLVKRTGEKVFLECVQDMDHENMFWYRQDPGLGLRLIYFSYDVKMKEKGDIPEGYSVSREKKERFSLILESASTNQTSMYLCASTTNSGANVLTFGAGSRLTVL.

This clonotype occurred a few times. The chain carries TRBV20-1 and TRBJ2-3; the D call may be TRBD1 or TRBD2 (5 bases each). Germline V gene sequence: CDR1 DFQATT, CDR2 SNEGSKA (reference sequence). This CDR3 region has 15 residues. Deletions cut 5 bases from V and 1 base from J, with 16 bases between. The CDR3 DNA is TGCAGTGCTGGCGTGCACGGGACGCGCACAGATACGCAGTATTTT. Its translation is CSAGVHGTRTDTQYF.

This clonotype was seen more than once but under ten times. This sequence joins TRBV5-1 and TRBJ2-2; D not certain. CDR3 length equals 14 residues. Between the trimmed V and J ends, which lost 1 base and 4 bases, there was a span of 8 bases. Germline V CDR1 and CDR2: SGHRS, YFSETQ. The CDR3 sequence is CASSLTVGTGELFF. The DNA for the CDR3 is TGCGCCAGCAGCTTGACAGTAGGCACCGGGGAGCTGTTTTTT.

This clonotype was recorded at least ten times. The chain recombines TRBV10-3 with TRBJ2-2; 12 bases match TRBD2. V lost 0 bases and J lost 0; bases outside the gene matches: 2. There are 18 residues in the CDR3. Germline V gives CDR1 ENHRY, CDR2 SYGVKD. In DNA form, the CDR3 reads TGTGCCATCAGTGAGTCGACTAGCGGGGGTCCGAACACCGGGGAGCTGTTTTTT. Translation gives CAISESTSGGPNTGELFF.

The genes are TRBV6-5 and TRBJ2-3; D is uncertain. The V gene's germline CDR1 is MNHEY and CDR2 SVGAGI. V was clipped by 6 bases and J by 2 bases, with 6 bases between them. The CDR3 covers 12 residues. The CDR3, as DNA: TGTGCCAGCAGAAATCCCACAGATACGCAGTATTTT. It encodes CASRNPTDTQYF.

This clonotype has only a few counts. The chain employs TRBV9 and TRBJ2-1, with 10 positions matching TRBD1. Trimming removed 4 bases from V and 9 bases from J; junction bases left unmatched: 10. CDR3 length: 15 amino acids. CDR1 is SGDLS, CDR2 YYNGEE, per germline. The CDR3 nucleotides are TGTGCCAGCAGCTTCGCCTTGACAGGGGGCTCTGAGCAGTTCTTC. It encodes CASSFALTGGSEQFF.

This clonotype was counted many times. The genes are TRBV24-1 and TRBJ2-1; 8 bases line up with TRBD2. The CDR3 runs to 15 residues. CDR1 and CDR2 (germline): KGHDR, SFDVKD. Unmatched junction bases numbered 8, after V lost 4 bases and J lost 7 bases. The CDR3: CATSDPTGGENEQFF. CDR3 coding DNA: TGTGCCACCAGTGACCCAACCGGGGGGGAGAATGAGCAGTTCTTC.

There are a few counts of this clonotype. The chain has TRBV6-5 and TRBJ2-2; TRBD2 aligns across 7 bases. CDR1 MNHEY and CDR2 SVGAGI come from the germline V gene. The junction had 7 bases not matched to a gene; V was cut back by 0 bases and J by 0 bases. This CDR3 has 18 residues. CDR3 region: CASSYSRLAAANTGELFF. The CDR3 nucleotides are TGTGCCAGCAGTTACTCGAGGCTAGCGGCCGCGAACACCGGGGAGCTGTTTTTT.